The 24 T cell receptor beta chains below come from one sample, sequenced in a study of blood T cell repertoires in COVID-19. Measured with immunoSEQ multiplex PCR; TCRdb has only the in-frame clones, and not every one. The data contain 55,000 to 90,000 clones, about 80% of them singletons. Material: peripheral blood. The receptors here all came from a woman aged 70-85 years with acute or convalescent COVID-19.

The V and J genes are TRBV5-8 and TRBJ1-4, with D perhaps matching TRBD1 (6 bases). Looked up from germline, CDR1 is SGHTS and CDR2 is YDEGEE. The V end was cut by 4 bases, the J end by 6 bases, with 16 bases between. CDR3 size: 15 residues. The CDR3 sequence is CASSPPTAGDEKLFF. As DNA, the CDR3 is TGTGCCAGCAGCCCCCCTACGGCAGGGGATGAAAAACTGTTTTTT.

The chain employs TRBV18 and TRBJ2-7, with 7 nucleotides matching TRBD1. Trimming removed 0 bases from V and 2 bases from J; junction bases left unmatched: 7. Per the germline V gene, CDR1 is KGHSH and CDR2 is LQKENI. CDR3 length: 16 amino acids. Here the CDR3 DNA reads TGTGCCAGCTCACCACCGGCTGGGACAGAACCCTACGAGCAGTACTTC. Amino acid sequence: CASSPPAGTEPYEQYF.

The gene calls are TRBV2 and TRBJ2-2; 11 bases align to TRBD2. The V and J ends lost 4 bases and 7 bases, in that order; junction bases with no gene match: 8. Germline V CDR1 and CDR2: SNHLY, FYNNEI. CDR3 length: 16 residues. CDR3 protein: CASSVGTSGFGGELFF. CDR3 coding DNA: TGTGCCAGCAGTGTAGGGACTAGCGGTTTTGGCGGGGAGCTGTTTTTT.

The chain couples TRBV30 to TRBJ2-1, with TRBD2 identical over 16 bases. This CDR3 spans 19 amino acids. V gave up 2 bases and J gave up 3 bases; unmatched junction bases: 10. In germline, CDR1 is GTSNPN, CDR2 SVGIG (reference sequence). The CDR3 is CAWSLGTSGRVPGYNEQFF. The CDR3 nucleotides are TGTGCCTGGAGTCTAGGGACTAGCGGGAGGGTCCCCGGCTACAATGAGCAGTTCTTC.

This clone has just a few counts. The genes are TRBV7-2 and TRBJ1-1, with TRBD1 identical over 10 bases. V was pared by 5 bases and J by 1 base, with 7 bases of the junction left unmatched. The CDR3 runs to 16 residues. Germline V gene sequence: CDR1 SGHTA, CDR2 FQGNSA. This chain's CDR3 is CASSLGTGVPNTEAFF. CDR3 coding DNA: TGTGCCAGCAGCCTAGGGACAGGGGTCCCGAACACTGAAGCTTTCTTT. Full variable domain (remainder filled in from reference TRBV7-2 and TRBJ1-1): GAGVSQSPSNKVTEKGKDVELRCDPISGHTALYWYRQSLGQGLEFLIYFQGNSAPDKSGLPSDRFSAERTGGSVSTLTIQRTQQEDSAVYLCASSLGTGVPNTEAFFGQGTRLTVV.

The chain is built from TRBV7-2 and TRBJ1-3, with a weak D call TRBD1 (6 bases). This CDR3 is built from 15 residues. Between the trimmed V and J ends, which lost 1 base and 7 bases, there was a span of 14 bases. Germline V gives CDR1 SGHTA, CDR2 FQGNSA. CDR3 amino acids: CASSLGPGDGNTIYF. The CDR3 region has the DNA TGTGCCAGCAGCTTAGGACCAGGGGATGGGAACACCATATATTTT. The full variable domain, rest sourced from reference TRBV7-2 and TRBJ1-3, is GAGVSQSPSNKVTEKGKDVELRCDPISGHTALYWYRQSLGQGLEFLIYFQGNSAPDKSGLPSDRFSAERTGGSVSTLTIQRTQQEDSAVYLCASSLGPGDGNTIYFGEGSWLTVV.

Here the CDR3 reads CASRGTPLVMAFF. CDR3 coding DNA: TGTGCCAGCAGAGGGACACCCCTGGTGATGGCTTTCTTT. The chain links TRBV6-5 to TRBJ1-1; tentative D call: TRBD1 (6 bases). This CDR3 is built from 13 residues. Germline CDR1 MNHEY, CDR2 SVGAGI. Between the trimmed V and J ends, which lost 6 bases and 11 bases, there was a span of 19 bases.

Regarding this clone: Distinct nucleotide sequences in the sample also encode this CDR3. The chain is built from TRBV29-1 and TRBJ2-3, with unresolved D. V lost 4 bases and J 0 bases, leaving 5 bases between the germline ends. CDR1 and CDR2 (germline): SQVTM, ANQGSEA. CDR3 length equals 12 residues. In DNA form, the CDR3 reads TGCAGCGTTGGAACTAGCACAGATACGCAGTATTTT. Protein: CSVGTSTDTQYF.

J is TRBJ1-1 and V is TRBV7-2; D perhaps matches TRBD1 (5 bases). Trimming pared 5 bases from V and 0 bases from J, leaving 10 bases between. The CDR3 totals 14 residues. In germline, CDR1 is SGHTA, CDR2 FQGNSA. The CDR3 here is CASSPEGLNTEAFF. For the CDR3, the DNA is TGTGCCAGCAGCCCGGAGGGGCTGAACACTGAAGCTTTCTTT.

This clone was counted only a few times. This chain joins TRBV28 and TRBJ1-6, with D unresolved. Trimming stripped 8 bases from V and 0 bases from J, with 14 bases between. The CDR3 is made up of 16 amino acids. Germline-derived CDR1 and CDR2 are MDHEN and SYDVKM. The CDR3 sequence: CASSTAGSSYNSPLHF. The CDR3 nucleotides read TGTGCCAGCTCCACTGCTGGGAGCTCCTATAATTCACCCCTCCACTTT.

This clone was seen just once. The chain links TRBV28 to TRBJ1-4; 10 nucleotides agree with TRBD1. CDR3 length: 17 residues. Germline CDR1 reads MDHEN; CDR2 reads SYDVKM. The ends lost 1 base at V and 5 bases at J; junction bases unmatched: 7. The DNA of the CDR3 is TGTGCCAGCAGTTTATATTCCGGGGGACAGGGGAATGAAAAACTGTTTTTT. It encodes CASSLYSGGQGNEKLFF. Variable domain in full (rest from reference TRBV28 and TRBJ1-4): DVKVTQSSRYLVKRTGEKVFLECVQDMDHENMFWYRQDPGLGLRLIYFSYDVKMKEKGDIPEGYSVSREKKERFSLILESASTNQTSMYLCASSLYSGGQGNEKLFFGSGTQLSVL.

CDR3 bases: TGCGCCAGCAGCTACGACAGGGGCAACACTGAAGCTTTCTTT. It codes for CASSYDRGNTEAFF. The chain links TRBV5-1 to TRBJ1-1; TRBD1 matches 8 bases. CDR3 size: 14 residues. V lost 3 bases and J lost 2; bases outside the gene matches: 3. The germline V gene has CDR1 SGHRS and CDR2 YFSETQ.

The chain is built from TRBV19 and TRBJ2-1; D may be TRBD1 (6 bases). The germline V gene has CDR1 LNHDA and CDR2 SQIVND (reference sequence). CDR3 length: 14 amino acids. V was shortened by 5 bases and J by 10 bases, with 18 bases between the two germline ends. The CDR3 reads CASSSVDRTREQFF. Here the CDR3 DNA reads TGTGCCAGTAGTTCAGTCGACAGGACTCGGGAGCAGTTCTTC.

The V and J genes are TRBV30 and TRBJ2-5; 8 bases are a match to TRBD1. The CDR3 contains 14 residues. V trimming: 4 bases; J trimming: 1 base; junction bases outside the gene matches: 5. Per germline, CDR1 GTSNPN and CDR2 SVGIG (reference sequence). The CDR3 protein is CAWNADRAQETQYF. DNA for the CDR3: TGTGCCTGGAATGCGGACAGGGCCCAAGAGACCCAGTACTTC.

The rearrangement uses TRBV7-2 and TRBJ2-7; TRBD1 might be the D (6 bases). Germline loops: CDR1 SGHTA, CDR2 FQGNSA. CDR3 length equals 13 residues. The germline V and J ends were trimmed by 5 bases and 7 bases, with 15 bases remaining between them. CDR3 amino acids: CASSRGSGEEQYF. CDR3 DNA: TGTGCCAGCAGCCGGGGATCAGGGGAGGAGCAGTACTTC.

The genes are TRBV28 and TRBJ1-1, with D possibly TRBD1 on 6 matching bases. This CDR3 is built from 14 residues. Germline-derived CDR1 and CDR2 are MDHEN and SYDVKM. Trimming left V 7 bases short and J 2 bases short, with 14 bases between. This CDR3 reads CASNPRGHNTEAFF. For the CDR3, the DNA is TGTGCCAGCAACCCCAGGGGACATAACACTGAAGCTTTCTTT.

The chain uses TRBV7-8 and TRBJ2-3, with 9 bases matching TRBD2. This CDR3 spans 15 amino acids. J gave up 1 base and V 4 bases, and 3 bases lay outside the gene matches. Germline lookup yields CDR1 SGHVS and CDR2 FQNEAQ. For the CDR3, the DNA is TGTGCCAGCAGCTCACCTAGCGGGGGCACAGATACGCAGTATTTT. The encoded protein is CASSSPSGGTDTQYF.

The chain employs TRBV4-1 and TRBJ2-5, with D possibly matching TRBD1 (6 bases). The CDR3 is 16 residues long. The germline V gene encodes CDR1 MGHRA and CDR2 YSYEKL. V lost 1 base, J lost 2 bases, and 14 bases lay in between. The CDR3 sequence: CASSQVSGALQETQYF. DNA for the CDR3: TGCGCCAGCAGCCAAGTATCAGGGGCCCTGCAAGAGACCCAGTACTTC.

This sequence joins TRBV5-1 and TRBJ2-3; TRBD2 is a possible D gene (6 bases). The CDR3 is 16 amino acids. The ends were cut back, 4 bases at V and 3 bases at J, with 18 bases in the middle. Germline V gene data show CDR1 as SGHRS and CDR2 as YFSETQ. The CDR3 DNA is TGCGCCAGCAGCCCGGGGCGGGACGGGACGACAGATACGCAGTATTTT. Its translation is CASSPGRDGTTDTQYF.

V and J are TRBV7-9 and TRBJ1-2; 10 positions agree with TRBD1. Per germline, CDR1 SEHNR and CDR2 FQNEAQ (reference sequence). CDR3 length: 18 amino acids. With 0 bases clipped from V and 5 bases from J, the junction kept 12 bases outside the gene matches. The CDR3 sequence: CASSLALGRGQGPYGYTF. In DNA, the CDR3 is TGTGCCAGCAGCTTAGCCCTCGGTCGGGGACAGGGGCCATATGGCTACACCTTC.

This clone occurred once. The V call is TRBV15, the J call TRBJ2-2, with D possibly being TRBD2 (5 bases). The CDR3 sequence is 15 residues long. With 8 bases removed from V and 2 bases from J, the gap between germline ends came to 15 bases. Germline values: CDR1 LNHNV, CDR2 YYDKDF (reference sequence). The CDR3 coding sequence is TGTGCCACCTCTCCCCGGGGAGATAACACCGGGGAGCTGTTTTTT. Protein sequence: CATSPRGDNTGELFF. The complete variable domain, with remaining parts taken from reference TRBV15 and TRBJ2-2, reads DAMVIQNPRYQVTQFGKPVTLSCSQTLNHNVMYWYQQKSSQAPKLLFHYYDKDFNNEADTPDNFQSRRPNTSFCFLDIRSPGLGDTAMYLCATSPRGDNTGELFFGEGSRLTVL.

The chain combines TRBV18 with TRBJ2-1, with 8 nucleotides matching TRBD2. With V trimmed by 6 bases and J by 1 base, 8 bases remained unmatched. The CDR3 has 16 residues. Germline CDR1 reads KGHSH; CDR2 reads LQKENI. Here the CDR3 DNA reads TGTGCCAGCTCGCAAGCGGGAGCAGGGTCCTACAATGAGCAGTTCTTC. Translation: CASSQAGAGSYNEQFF.

The V gene is TRBV29-1, the J gene TRBJ2-3; 14 nucleotides line up with TRBD2. Germline V gene sequence: CDR1 SQVTM, CDR2 ANQGSEA. The CDR3 extends over 17 amino acids. After removal of 5 bases from V and 0 bases from J, the junction contained 7 bases not matched to a gene. CDR3 amino acids: CSVRGTSGGSSTDTQYF. In DNA form, the CDR3 reads TGCAGCGTTAGGGGGACTAGCGGGGGCTCTAGCACAGATACGCAGTATTTT.

This chain joins TRBV3-1 (or the pseudogene TRBV3-2) and TRBJ2-1, with 7 nucleotides matching TRBD1. This CDR3 has 12 residues. The V and J ends lost 3 bases and 11 bases, in that order; junction bases with no gene match: 4. The germline CDR1 and CDR2 sequences are LGHDT and YNNKEL (reference sequence). CDR3 residues: CASSQEDRQQFF. The CDR3 nucleotides are TGTGCCAGCAGCCAGGAGGACAGGCAGCAGTTCTTC.